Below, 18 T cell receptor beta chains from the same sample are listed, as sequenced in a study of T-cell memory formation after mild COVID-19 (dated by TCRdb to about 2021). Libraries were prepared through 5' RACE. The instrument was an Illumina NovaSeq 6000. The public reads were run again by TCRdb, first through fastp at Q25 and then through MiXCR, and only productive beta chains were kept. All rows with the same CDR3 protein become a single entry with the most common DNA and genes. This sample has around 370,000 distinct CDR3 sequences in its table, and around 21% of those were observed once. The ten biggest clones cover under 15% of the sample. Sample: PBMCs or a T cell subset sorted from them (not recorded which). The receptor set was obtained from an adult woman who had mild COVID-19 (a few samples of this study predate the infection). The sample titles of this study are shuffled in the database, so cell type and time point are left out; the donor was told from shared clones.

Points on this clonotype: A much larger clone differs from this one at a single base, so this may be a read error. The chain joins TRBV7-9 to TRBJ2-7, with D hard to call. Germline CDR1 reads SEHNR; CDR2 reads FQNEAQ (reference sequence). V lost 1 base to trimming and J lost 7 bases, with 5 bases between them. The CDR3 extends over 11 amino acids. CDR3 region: CASSLEREQYF. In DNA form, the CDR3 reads TGTGCCAGCAGCTTAGAGAGGGAGCAGTACTTC.

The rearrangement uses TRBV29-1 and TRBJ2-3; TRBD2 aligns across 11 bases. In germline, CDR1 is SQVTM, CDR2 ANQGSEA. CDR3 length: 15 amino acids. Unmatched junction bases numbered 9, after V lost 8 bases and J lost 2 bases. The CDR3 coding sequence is TGCAGCTTGTTAGCGGGAGGGCGCGTCACAGATACGCAGTATTTT. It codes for CSLLAGGRVTDTQYF.

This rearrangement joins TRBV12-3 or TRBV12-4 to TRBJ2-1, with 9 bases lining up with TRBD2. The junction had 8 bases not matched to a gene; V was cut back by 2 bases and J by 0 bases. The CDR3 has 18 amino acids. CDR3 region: CASSLLAGPVSSYNEQFF. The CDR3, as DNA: TGTGCCAGCAGTTTACTAGCGGGGCCCGTTAGCTCCTACAATGAGCAGTTCTTC.

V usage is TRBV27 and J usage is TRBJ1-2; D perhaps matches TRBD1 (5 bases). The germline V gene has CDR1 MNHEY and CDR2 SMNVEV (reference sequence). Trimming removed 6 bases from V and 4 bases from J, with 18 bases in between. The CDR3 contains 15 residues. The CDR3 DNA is TGTGCCAGCAGCAGGGAGGGGATCGGCGGCTATGGCTACACCTTC. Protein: CASSREGIGGYGYTF.

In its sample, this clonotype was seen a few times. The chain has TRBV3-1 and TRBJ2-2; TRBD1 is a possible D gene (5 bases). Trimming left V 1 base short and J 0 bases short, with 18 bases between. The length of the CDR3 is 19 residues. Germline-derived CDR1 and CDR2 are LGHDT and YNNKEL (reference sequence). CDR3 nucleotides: TGTGCCAGCAGCCAAGCTATGCCGTTTACAGGCGCGAACACCGGGGAGCTGTTTTTT. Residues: CASSQAMPFTGANTGELFF.

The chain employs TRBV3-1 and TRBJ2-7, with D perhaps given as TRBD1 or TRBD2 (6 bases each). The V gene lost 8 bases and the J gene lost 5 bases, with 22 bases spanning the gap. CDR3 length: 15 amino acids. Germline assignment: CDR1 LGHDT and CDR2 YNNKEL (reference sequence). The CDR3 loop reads CASRKGWTGADEQYF. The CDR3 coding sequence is TGTGCCAGCCGAAAGGGTTGGACGGGGGCAGACGAGCAGTACTTC.

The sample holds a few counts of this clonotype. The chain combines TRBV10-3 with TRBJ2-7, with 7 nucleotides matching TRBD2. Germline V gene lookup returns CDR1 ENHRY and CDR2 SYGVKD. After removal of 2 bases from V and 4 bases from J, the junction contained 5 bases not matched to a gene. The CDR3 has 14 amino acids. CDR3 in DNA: TGTGCCATCAGTGAGCGGGAGGTCGGGTACGAGCAGTACTTC. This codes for CAISEREVGYEQYF.

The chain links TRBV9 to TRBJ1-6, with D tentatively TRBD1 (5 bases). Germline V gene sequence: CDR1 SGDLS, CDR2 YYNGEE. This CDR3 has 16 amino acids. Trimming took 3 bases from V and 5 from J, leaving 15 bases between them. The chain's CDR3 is CASSAGSGGNNSPLHF. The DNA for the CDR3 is TGTGCCAGCAGCGCCGGCTCCGGGGGTAATAATTCACCCCTCCACTTT.

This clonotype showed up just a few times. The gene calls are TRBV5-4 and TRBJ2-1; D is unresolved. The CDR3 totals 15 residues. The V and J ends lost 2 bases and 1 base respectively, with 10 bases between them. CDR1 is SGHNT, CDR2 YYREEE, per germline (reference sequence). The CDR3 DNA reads TGTGCCAGCAGCTTAGAACTAAGATCCTACAATGAGCAGTTCTTC. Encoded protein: CASSLELRSYNEQFF.

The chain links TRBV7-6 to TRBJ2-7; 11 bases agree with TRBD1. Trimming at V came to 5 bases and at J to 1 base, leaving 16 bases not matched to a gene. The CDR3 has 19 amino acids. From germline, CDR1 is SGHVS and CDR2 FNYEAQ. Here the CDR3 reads CASSDDPRDRGIFSYEQYF. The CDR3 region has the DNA TGTGCCAGCAGCGATGATCCCCGGGACAGGGGGATATTTTCCTACGAGCAGTACTTC. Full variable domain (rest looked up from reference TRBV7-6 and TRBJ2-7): GAGVSQSPRYKVTKRGQDVALRCDPISGHVSLYWYRQALGQGPEFLTYFNYEAQQDKSGLPNDRFSAERPEGSISTLTIQRTEQRDSAMYRCASSDDPRDRGIFSYEQYFGPGTRLTVT.

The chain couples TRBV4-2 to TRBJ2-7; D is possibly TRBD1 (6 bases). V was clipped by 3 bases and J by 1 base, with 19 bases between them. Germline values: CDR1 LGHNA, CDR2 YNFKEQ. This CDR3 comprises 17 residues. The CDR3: CASSQQGSTHYSYEQYF. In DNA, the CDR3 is TGTGCCAGCAGCCAGCAGGGGTCGACTCATTATTCCTACGAGCAGTACTTC.

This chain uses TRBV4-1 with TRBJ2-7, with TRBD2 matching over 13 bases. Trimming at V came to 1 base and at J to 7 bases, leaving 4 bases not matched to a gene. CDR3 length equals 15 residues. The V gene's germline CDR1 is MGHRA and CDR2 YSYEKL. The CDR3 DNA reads TGCGCCAGCAGCCAAGGGACTAGCGGGGGTGGGGAGCAGTACTTC. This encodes CASSQGTSGGGEQYF.

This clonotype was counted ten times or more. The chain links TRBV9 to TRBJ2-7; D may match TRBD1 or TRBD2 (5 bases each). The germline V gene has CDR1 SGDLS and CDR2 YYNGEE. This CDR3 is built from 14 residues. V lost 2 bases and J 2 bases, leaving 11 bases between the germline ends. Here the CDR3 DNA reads TGTGCCAGCAGCGTCGGGACCACGGCCTACGAGCAGTACTTC. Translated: CASSVGTTAYEQYF.

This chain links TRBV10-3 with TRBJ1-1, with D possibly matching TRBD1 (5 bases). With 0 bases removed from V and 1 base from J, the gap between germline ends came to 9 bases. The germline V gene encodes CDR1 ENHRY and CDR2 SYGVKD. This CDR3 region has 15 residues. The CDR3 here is CAISESGGSNTEAFF. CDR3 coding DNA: TGTGCCATCAGTGAGTCGGGGGGGTCGAACACTGAAGCTTTCTTT.

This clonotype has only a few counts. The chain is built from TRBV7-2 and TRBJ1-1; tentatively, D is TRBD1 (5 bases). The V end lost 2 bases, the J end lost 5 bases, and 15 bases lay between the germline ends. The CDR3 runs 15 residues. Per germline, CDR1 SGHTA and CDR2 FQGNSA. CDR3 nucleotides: TGTGCCAGCAGCTTAACGGGAGGGGTAAGGACTGAAGCTTTCTTT. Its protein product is CASSLTGGVRTEAFF. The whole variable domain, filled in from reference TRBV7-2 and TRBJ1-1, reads GAGVSQSPSNKVTEKGKDVELRCDPISGHTALYWYRQSLGQGLEFLIYFQGNSAPDKSGLPSDRFSAERTGGSVSTLTIQRTQQEDSAVYLCASSLTGGVRTEAFFGQGTRLTVV.

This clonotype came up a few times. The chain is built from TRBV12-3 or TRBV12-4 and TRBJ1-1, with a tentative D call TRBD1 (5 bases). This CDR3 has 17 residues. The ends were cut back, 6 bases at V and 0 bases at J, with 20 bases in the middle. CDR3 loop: CASRSGRFTVMNTEAFF. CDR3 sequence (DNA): TGTGCCAGCAGATCGGGACGATTTACTGTGATGAACACTGAAGCTTTCTTT.

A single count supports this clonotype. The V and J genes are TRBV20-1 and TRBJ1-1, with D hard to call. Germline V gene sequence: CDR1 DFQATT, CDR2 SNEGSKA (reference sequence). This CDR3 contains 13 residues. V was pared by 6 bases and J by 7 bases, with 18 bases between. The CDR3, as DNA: TGCAGTGCGTCTTCAGGCCGTCTTAATGAAGCTTTCTTT. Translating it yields CSASSGRLNEAFF.

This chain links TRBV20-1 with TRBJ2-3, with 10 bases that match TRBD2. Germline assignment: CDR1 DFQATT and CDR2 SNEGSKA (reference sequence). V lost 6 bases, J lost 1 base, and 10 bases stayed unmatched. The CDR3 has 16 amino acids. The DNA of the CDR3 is TGCAGTGCGCCTAAGCCCGGGACTAGCGGCACAGATACGCAGTATTTT. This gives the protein CSAPKPGTSGTDTQYF.